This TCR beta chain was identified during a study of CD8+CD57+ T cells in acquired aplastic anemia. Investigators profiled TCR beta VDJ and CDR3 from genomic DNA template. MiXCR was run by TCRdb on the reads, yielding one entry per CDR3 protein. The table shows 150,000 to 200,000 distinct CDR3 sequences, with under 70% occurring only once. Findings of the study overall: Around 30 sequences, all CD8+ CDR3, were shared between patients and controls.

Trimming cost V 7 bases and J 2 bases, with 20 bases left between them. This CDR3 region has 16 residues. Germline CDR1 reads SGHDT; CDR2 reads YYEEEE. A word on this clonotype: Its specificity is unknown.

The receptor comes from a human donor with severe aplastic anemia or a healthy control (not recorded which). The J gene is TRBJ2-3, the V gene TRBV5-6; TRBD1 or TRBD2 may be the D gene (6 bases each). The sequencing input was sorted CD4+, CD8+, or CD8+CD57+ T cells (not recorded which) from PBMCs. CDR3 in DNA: TGTGCCAGCGGACGGATCGGGGGCAGCCTCACAGATACGCAGTATTTT. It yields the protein CASGRIGGSLTDTQYF.